This T cell receptor (beta chain) comes out of a study of T-cell memory formation after mild COVID-19. TCRdb re-derived calls from the 5' RACE reads in MiXCR, one entry per CDR3 protein. The table shows fewer than 700,000 distinct CDR3 sequences, with roughly a fifth occurring only once. General study points: Proof of SARS-CoV-2 specificity was absent for the second-wave clones that crested on day 37. Clones that contracted clustered mainly in CM and EM if CD4+ and in EMRA if CD8+.

V lost 2 bases and J lost 4; bases outside the gene matches: 8. Germline CDR1 and CDR2: SGHNT and YYREEE (reference sequence). CDR3 length: 16 residues. This clonotype was picked up a small number of times. Its antigen is not identified. Sequenced: PBMCs or a T cell subset sorted from them (not recorded which). This chain connects TRBV5-4 to TRBJ2-3; 9 bases line up with TRBD1. The sequence was obtained from an adult woman who had mild COVID-19 (a few samples of this study predate the infection). Cell type and time point are not known. CDR3 DNA sequence: TGTGCCAGCAGCTTTACAGGGGGCGCTGGCCCAGATACGCAGTATTTT. Translating it yields CASSFTGGAGPDTQYF.